The 3 T cell receptor beta chains given below trace back to one sample, sequenced in a study of CD8+ T cells in alopecia areata. Documented treatment: oral pan-JAK inhibitor, 5-10 mg twice daily. Following RNA extraction, reverse transcription yielded cDNA that acted as the sequencing template. Assay used: immunoSEQ multiplex PCR; TCRdb lists only in-frame clones, some missing. In the table there are 200,000 to 250,000 clones, under 70% of which are singletons. The sample consisted of CD4+ T cells sorted from blood, taken at week 4, from a patient treated with tofacitinib. The receptor source for this set is a human donor with alopecia areata.

The chain joins TRBV4-1 to TRBJ2-5, with unresolved D. The ends were cut back, 1 base at V and 6 bases at J, with 9 bases in the middle. CDR3 length: 13 amino acids. Germline lookup yields CDR1 MGHRA and CDR2 YSYEKL. The CDR3 region is CASSQVGEKTQYF. The DNA of the CDR3 is TGCGCCAGCAGCCAAGTGGGTGAGAAGACCCAGTACTTC.

This chain uses TRBV5-1 with TRBJ1-6, with TRBD1 matching 9 bases. Trimming at V came to 3 bases and at J to 10 bases, leaving 8 bases not matched to a gene. Germline V gene sequence: CDR1 SGHRS, CDR2 YFSETQ. There are 15 residues in the CDR3. CDR3 amino acids: CASSSETGGSSPLHF. In nucleotides, the CDR3 is TGCGCCAGCAGCTCCGAGACAGGGGGGAGCTCACCCCTCCACTTT.

This clone has only a few counts. The chain joins TRBV7-2 to TRBJ1-5; D is unresolved. CDR1 SGHTA and CDR2 FQGNSA come from the germline V gene. The CDR3 loop spans 13 amino acids. Trimming took 1 base from V and 6 from J, leaving 7 bases between them. CDR3 sequence: CASSLEPGQPQHF. DNA of the CDR3: TGTGCCAGCAGCTTAGAACCGGGTCAGCCCCAGCATTTT.